This T cell receptor (beta chain) was identified in a study of blood T cell repertoires in COVID-19. Germline lookup yields CDR1 SGHAT and CDR2 FQNNGV. Trimming removed 1 base from V and 4 bases from J, with 11 bases in between. This CDR3 region has 15 residues. TCRdb's table, derived via immunoSEQ multiplex PCR, lists solely in-frame clones and lacks some. Seen here are tens of thousands of clones, about 83% observed once, and the top ten hold under 35%. Sequencing was carried out using peripheral blood. The sequence came from a woman over 75 with acute or convalescent COVID-19. The V call is TRBV11-2, the J call TRBJ1-5; D gene uncertain. The CDR3 DNA follows: TGTGCCAGCAGCTTAGGGCCAGGCACAAATCAGCCCCAGCATTTT. This sequence encodes CASSLGPGTNQPQHF.